This TCR beta chain was identified during a study of blood T cells in healthy people across ages. The ends lost 5 bases at V and 2 bases at J; junction bases unmatched: 5. CDR1 SGHRS and CDR2 YFSETQ come from the germline V gene. There are 17 residues in the CDR3. PCR was performed a second time for 7 to 11 cycles using a sample-barcoded 5' primer and a J-beta primer mix. Each of the cDNA molecules was tagged by a template-switch adaptor with 12 random nucleotides. MiXCR was run by TCRdb on the 5' RACE reads, yielding one entry per CDR3 protein. This sample yields 1.5 million to 2 million distinct CDR3 sequences, of which approximately 50% are seen a single time; around 2.1% belongs to the top ten. This clonotype has only a few counts. Extracted total RNA amounted to at least 5.5 micrograms for each sample.

The origin of this receptor is a woman aged 40 to 55 in good health. The gene calls are TRBV5-1 and TRBJ2-6; 12 bases are shared with TRBD1. The sample comprised blood. DNA for the CDR3: TGCGCCAGCAGTAAGGGACAGGGGGCGCCTGGGGCCAACGTCCTGACTTTC. Translation gives CASSKGQGAPGANVLTF.